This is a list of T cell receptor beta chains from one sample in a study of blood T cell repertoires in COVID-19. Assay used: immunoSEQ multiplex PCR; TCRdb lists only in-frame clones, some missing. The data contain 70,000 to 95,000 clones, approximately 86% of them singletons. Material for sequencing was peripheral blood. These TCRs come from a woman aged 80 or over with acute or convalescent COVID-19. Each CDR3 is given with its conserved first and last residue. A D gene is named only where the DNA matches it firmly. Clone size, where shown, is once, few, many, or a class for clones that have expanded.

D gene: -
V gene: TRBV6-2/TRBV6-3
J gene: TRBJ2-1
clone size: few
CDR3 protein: CASSTPWRGDEQFF
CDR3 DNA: TGTGCCAGCAGTACGCCCTGGAGAGGAGACGAGCAGTTCTTC

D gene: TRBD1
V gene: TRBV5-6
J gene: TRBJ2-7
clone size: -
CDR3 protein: CASSQLGQGYEQYF
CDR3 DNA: TGTGCCAGCAGCCAGCTTGGACAGGGCTACGAGCAGTACTTC

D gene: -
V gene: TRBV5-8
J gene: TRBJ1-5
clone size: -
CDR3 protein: CASSQGTFGRNQPQHF
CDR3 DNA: TGTGCCAGCAGCCAAGGGACATTCGGTCGGAATCAGCCCCAGCATTTT

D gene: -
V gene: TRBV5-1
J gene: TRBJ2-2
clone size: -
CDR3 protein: CASSLARGPGELFF
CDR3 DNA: TGCGCCAGCAGCTTGGCCAGGGGCCCCGGGGAGCTGTTTTTT

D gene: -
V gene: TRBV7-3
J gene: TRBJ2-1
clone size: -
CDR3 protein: CASSLRARGEQFF
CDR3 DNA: TGTGCCAGCAGCTTAAGGGCTAGGGGTGAGCAGTTCTTC

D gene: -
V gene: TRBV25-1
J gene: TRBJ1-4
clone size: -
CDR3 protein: CASSEGGIGKLFF
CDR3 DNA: TGTGCCAGCAGTGAGGGGGGGATCGGGAAACTGTTTTTT

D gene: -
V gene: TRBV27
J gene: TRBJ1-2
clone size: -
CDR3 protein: CASSPRSFYGYTF
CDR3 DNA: TGTGCCAGCAGTCCCCGTAGTTTTTATGGCTACACCTTC

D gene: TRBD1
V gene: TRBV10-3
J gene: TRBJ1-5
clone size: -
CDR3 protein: CAISPDRGNQPQHF
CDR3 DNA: TGTGCCATCAGTCCGGACAGGGGCAATCAGCCCCAGCATTTT

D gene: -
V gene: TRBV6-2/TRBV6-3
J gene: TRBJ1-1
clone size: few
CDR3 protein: CASSVTGLNTEAFF
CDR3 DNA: TGTGCCAGCAGTGTGACAGGTTTGAACACTGAAGCTTTCTTT

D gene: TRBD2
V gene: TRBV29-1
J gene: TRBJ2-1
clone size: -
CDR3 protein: CSVDRTSGRYEGEQFF
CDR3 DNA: TGCAGCGTTGATCGGACTAGCGGGAGGTATGAGGGTGAGCAGTTCTTC

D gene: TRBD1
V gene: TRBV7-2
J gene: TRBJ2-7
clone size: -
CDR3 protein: CASSLSGQGAQPYF
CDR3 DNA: TGTGCCAGCAGTCTTAGCGGACAGGGGGCGCAGCCGTACTTC

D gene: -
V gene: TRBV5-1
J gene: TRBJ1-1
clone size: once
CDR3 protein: CASSLRDPNTEAFF
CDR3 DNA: TGCGCCAGCAGCTTGCGGGATCCTAACACTGAAGCTTTCTTT

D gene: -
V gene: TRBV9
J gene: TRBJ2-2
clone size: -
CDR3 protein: CASSVQNTGELFF
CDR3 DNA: TGTGCCAGCAGCGTACAGAACACCGGGGAGCTGTTTTTT

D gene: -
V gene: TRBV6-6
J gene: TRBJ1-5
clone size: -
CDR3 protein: CASRDPGAPNQPQHF
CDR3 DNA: TGTGCCAGCAGGGACCCAGGGGCCCCCAATCAGCCCCAGCATTTT

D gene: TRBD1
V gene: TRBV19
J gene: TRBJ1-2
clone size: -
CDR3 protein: CASSRDRTFYGYTF
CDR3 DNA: TGTGCCAGTAGTAGGGACAGAACTTTTTATGGCTACACCTTC

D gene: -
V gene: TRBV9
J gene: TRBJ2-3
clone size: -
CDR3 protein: CASSGSRTDTQYF
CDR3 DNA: TGTGCCAGCAGCGGCTCTAGGACAGATACGCAGTATTTT

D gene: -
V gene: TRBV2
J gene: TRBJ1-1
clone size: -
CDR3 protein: CATNRELTTEAFF
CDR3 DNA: TGTGCCACCAACCGGGAACTCACGACTGAAGCTTTCTTT

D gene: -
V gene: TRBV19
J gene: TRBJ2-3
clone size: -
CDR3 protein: CASRVSVGTDTQYF
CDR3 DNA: TGTGCCAGTAGGGTGAGCGTAGGCACAGATACGCAGTATTTT

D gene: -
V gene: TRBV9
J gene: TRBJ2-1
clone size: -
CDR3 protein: CASSVAGQPANEQFF
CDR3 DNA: TGTGCCAGCAGCGTAGCAGGACAGCCGGCCAATGAGCAGTTCTTC

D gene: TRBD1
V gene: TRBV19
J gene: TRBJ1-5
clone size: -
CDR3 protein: CASGQGRGNQPQHF
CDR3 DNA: TGTGCCAGTGGACAGGGAAGAGGCAATCAGCCCCAGCATTTT

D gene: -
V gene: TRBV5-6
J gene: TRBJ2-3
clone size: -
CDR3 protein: CASSSTYTQYF
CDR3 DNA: TGTGCCAGCAGCTCCACATATACGCAGTATTTT

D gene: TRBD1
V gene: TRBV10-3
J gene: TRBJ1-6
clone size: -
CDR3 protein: CAISWDRYNSPLHF
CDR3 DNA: TGTGCCATCAGTTGGGACAGGTATAATTCACCCCTCCACTTT

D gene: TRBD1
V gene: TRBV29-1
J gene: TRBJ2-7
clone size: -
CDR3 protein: CSGGQGGEQYF
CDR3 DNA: TGCAGCGGCGGACAGGGGGGTGAGCAGTACTTC

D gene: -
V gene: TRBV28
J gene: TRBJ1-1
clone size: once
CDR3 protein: CASSSREAFF
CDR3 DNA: TGTGCCAGCAGTTCCCGGGAAGCTTTCTTT

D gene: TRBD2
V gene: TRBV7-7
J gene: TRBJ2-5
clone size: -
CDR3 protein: CASSLGLAGEETQYF
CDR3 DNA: TGTGCTAGCAGTCTTGGGCTAGCGGGGGAAGAGACCCAGTACTTC

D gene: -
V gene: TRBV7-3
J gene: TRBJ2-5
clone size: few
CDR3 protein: CASSLGRAAGETQYF
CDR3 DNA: TGTGCCAGCAGCTTAGGTCGGGCAGCGGGAGAGACCCAGTACTTC

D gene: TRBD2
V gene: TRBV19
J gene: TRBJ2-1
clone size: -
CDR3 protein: CASSMGLAGGDEQFF
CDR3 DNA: TGTGCCAGTAGTATGGGACTAGCGGGAGGGGATGAGCAGTTCTTC

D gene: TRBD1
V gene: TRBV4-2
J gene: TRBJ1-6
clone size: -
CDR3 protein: CASSQDRDLNSPLHF
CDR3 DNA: TGTGCCAGCAGCCAGGACAGGGATTTGAATTCACCCCTCCACTTT

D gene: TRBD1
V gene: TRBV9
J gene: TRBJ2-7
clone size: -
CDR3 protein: CASSVASGGPYEQYF
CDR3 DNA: TGTGCCAGCAGCGTAGCTTCAGGGGGACCCTACGAGCAGTACTTC

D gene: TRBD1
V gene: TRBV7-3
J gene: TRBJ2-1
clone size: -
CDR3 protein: CASSLAGQGNKNEQFF
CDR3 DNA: TGTGCCAGCAGCTTAGCGGGACAGGGGAATAAGAATGAGCAGTTCTTC

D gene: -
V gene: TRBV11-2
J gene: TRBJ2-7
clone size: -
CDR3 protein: CASRLNGGPDQYF
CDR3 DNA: TGTGCCAGCAGGCTAAACGGGGGGCCCGACCAGTACTTC

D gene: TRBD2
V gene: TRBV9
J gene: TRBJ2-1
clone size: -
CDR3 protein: CASSVDPGSQRETRQSEQFF
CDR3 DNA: TGTGCCAGCAGCGTAGATCCGGGGTCTCAGCGGGAGACCCGCCAAAGTGAGCAGTTCTTC

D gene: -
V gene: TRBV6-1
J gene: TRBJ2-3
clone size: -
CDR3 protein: CASSVVRTRQDTQYF
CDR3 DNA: TGTGCCAGCAGTGTGGTGAGGACAAGGCAAGATACGCAGTATTTT

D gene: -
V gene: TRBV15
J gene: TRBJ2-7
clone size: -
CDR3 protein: CATSRGGLEQYF
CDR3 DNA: TGTGCCACCAGCCGTGGAGGGCTCGAGCAGTACTTC

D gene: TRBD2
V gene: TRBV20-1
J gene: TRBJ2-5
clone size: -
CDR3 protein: CSASASGVTETQYF
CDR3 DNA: TGCAGTGCTAGTGCTAGCGGGGTAACAGAGACCCAGTACTTC

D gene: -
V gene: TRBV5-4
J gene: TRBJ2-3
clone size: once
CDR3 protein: CASSPQGSKTTDTQYF
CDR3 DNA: TGTGCCAGCAGCCCACAGGGTTCGAAGACCACAGATACGCAGTATTTT

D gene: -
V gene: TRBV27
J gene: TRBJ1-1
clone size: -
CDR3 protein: CASSLNLGGTEAFF
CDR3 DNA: TGTGCCAGCAGTTTAAACTTGGGGGGGACTGAAGCTTTCTTT

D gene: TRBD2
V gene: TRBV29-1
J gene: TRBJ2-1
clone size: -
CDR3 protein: CSVRLAVYNEQFF
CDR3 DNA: TGCAGCGTTCGACTAGCGGTCTACAATGAGCAGTTCTTC

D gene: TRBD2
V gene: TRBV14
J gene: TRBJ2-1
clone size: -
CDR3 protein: CASSPGTSGRYNEQFF
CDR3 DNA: TGTGCCAGCAGCCCCGGGACTAGCGGGCGCTACAATGAGCAGTTCTTC

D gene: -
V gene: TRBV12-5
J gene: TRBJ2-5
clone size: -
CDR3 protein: CASGLREYQETQYF
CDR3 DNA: TGTGCTAGTGGTTTACGGGAGTACCAAGAGACCCAGTACTTC

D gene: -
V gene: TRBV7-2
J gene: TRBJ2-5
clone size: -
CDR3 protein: CASSFTGPQETQYF
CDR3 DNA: TGTGCCAGCAGCTTTACAGGGCCCCAAGAGACCCAGTACTTC

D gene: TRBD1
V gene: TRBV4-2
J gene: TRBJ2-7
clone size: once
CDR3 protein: CASSQEATGGGEQYF
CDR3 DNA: TGTGCCAGCAGCCAAGAGGCGACAGGGGGAGGCGAGCAGTACTTC